This entry concerns a single T cell receptor beta chain. MiXCR was run by TCRdb on the 5' RACE reads, yielding one entry per CDR3 protein. This table holds 500,000 to 650,000 distinct CDR3 sequences, around 20% found once. Trimming stripped 6 bases from V and 6 bases from J, with 16 bases between. Germline lookup yields CDR1 MNHEY and CDR2 SMNVEV (reference sequence). There are 14 residues in the CDR3. Healthy Caucasians made up all donors. This sample was taken from a study of identical twins. The same specimen was also included in a second study, on yellow fever vaccine responses in identical twins.

Material: CD4+ T cells sorted from blood. This sequence originates from a woman younger than 35 in good health. The V call is TRBV27, the J call TRBJ2-3; either TRBD1 or TRBD2 may supply D (6 bases each). DNA of the CDR3: TGTGCCAGCAGGAGGGGGGCGGGAAAGGATACGCAGTATTTT. It translates to CASRRGAGKDTQYF.